Listed here are 30 T cell receptor beta chains from one sample, sequenced in a study of blood T cells in healthy people across ages. It was with a sample-barcoded 5' primer and a J-beta primer mix that a second PCR of roughly 6 to 12 cycles was run. Each CDR3 protein gets one entry after TCRdb re-called the 5' RACE reads with MiXCR. Found here are over 1,200,000 distinct CDR3 sequences, roughly 59% of them singletons; the top ten hold 5.5% to 8%. The sequencing sample was made of blood. These receptors all come from a man in his late teens or twenties in good health.

This clonotype was seen only once. The chain couples TRBV20-1 to TRBJ2-7, with D tentatively TRBD2 (6 bases). Germline values: CDR1 DFQATT, CDR2 SNEGSKA (reference sequence). Trimming stripped 0 bases from V and 4 bases from J, with 16 bases between. The CDR3 sequence is 15 residues long. The CDR3: CSARDRAGPPYEQYF. The CDR3 DNA is TGCAGTGCTAGAGATCGGGCGGGGCCACCTTACGAGCAGTACTTC.

This rearrangement joins TRBV20-1 to TRBJ2-7; 7 nucleotides agree with TRBD1. CDR3 length: 12 amino acids. Trimming removed 5 bases from V and 7 bases from J; junction bases left unmatched: 8. Germline loops: CDR1 DFQATT, CDR2 SNEGSKA (reference sequence). CDR3 region: CSAWDSYWEQYF. The DNA for the CDR3 is TGCAGTGCTTGGGACAGCTACTGGGAGCAGTACTTC.

The V call is TRBV29-1, the J call TRBJ2-1; 8 bases are shared with TRBD2. V shed 4 bases and J 3 bases; nucleotides not matched to a gene: 8. Looked up from germline, CDR1 is SQVTM and CDR2 is ANQGSEA. There are 15 residues in the CDR3. CDR3 residues: CSVAQGRGDYNEQFF. CDR3 bases: TGCAGCGTTGCTCAGGGGCGGGGGGACTACAATGAGCAGTTCTTC.

The rearrangement joins TRBV2 to TRBJ2-1; TRBD2 aligns across 7 bases. The CDR3 spans 15 residues. Germline trimming cut 9 bases from V and 7 bases from J; bases unmatched to any gene: 15. The germline CDR1 and CDR2 sequences are SNHLY and FYNNEI. DNA of the CDR3: TGTGCCAGTAGGTCGGCGGGAGCGGTTCGAAATGAGCAGTTCTTC. Protein: CASRSAGAVRNEQFF.

This CDR3 reads CASSPLIIERGNQPQHF. CDR3 in DNA: TGTGCCAGCAGCCCCTTAATCATAGAGAGGGGGAATCAGCCCCAGCATTTT. The chain combines TRBV7-6 with TRBJ1-5; tentatively, D is TRBD1 (6 bases). CDR3 size: 17 residues. Trimming left V 5 bases short and J 4 bases short, with 21 bases between. Looked up from germline, CDR1 is SGHVS and CDR2 is FNYEAQ.

The chain combines TRBV5-6 with TRBJ1-4; a weak D match, TRBD1 (6 bases). This CDR3 contains 16 residues. Germline CDR1 and CDR2: SGHDT and YYEEEE. Trimming took off 2 bases at V and 10 bases at J, with 21 bases between the two ends. The DNA for the CDR3 is TGTGCCAGCAGCTTTTATGGCCAGGGGACGGGTGGAAAACTGTTTTTT. It encodes CASSFYGQGTGGKLFF.

The rearrangement links TRBV29-1 to TRBJ2-1, with D perhaps TRBD2 (6 bases). Germline-derived CDR1 and CDR2 are SQVTM and ANQGSEA. The V end lost 8 bases, the J end lost 0 bases, and 11 bases lay between the germline ends. The CDR3 consists of 13 residues. The DNA for the CDR3 is TGCAGCTGTCGGGGGACCTCCTACAATGAGCAGTTCTTC. Its translation is CSCRGTSYNEQFF.

CDR3 sequence reads: CASLGRAYRGGYNEQFF. The CDR3 DNA sequence: TGTGCCAGCTTGGGTAGGGCTTACCGGGGGGGTTACAATGAGCAGTTCTTC. The chain uses TRBV11-2 and TRBJ2-1; 8 bases are shared with TRBD2. With 8 bases clipped from V and 4 bases from J, the junction kept 16 bases outside the gene matches. Germline-derived CDR1 and CDR2 are SGHAT and FQNNGV. The CDR3 has 17 residues.

The V gene is TRBV29-1, the J gene TRBJ2-4; maybe TRBD2 (6 bases). The better agreement between TRBJ2-7 and the DNA end casts doubt on the J call. Germline V CDR1 and CDR2: SQVTM, ANQGSEA. There are 12 residues in the CDR3. The CDR3: CSVRDGTREQYF. The CDR3 coding sequence is TGCAGCGTGAGAGACGGGACTCGCGAGCAGTACTTC.

This clonotype was seen just once. The chain is built from TRBV5-1 and TRBJ1-2; 9 nucleotides line up with TRBD1. Germline V gene sequence: CDR1 SGHRS, CDR2 YFSETQ. This CDR3 spans 16 amino acids. The ends lost 0 bases at V and 1 base at J; junction bases unmatched: 4. CDR3: CASSLEGTGFNYGYTF. CDR3 sequence (DNA): TGCGCCAGCAGCTTGGAAGGGACAGGGTTTAACTATGGCTACACCTTC.

The chain is built from TRBV27 and TRBJ2-2; a weak D match, TRBD2 (7 bases). Germline V gene sequence: CDR1 MNHEY, CDR2 SMNVEV (reference sequence). The CDR3 loop spans 17 amino acids. V was pared by 7 bases and J by 7 bases, with 25 bases between. The CDR3 loop reads CASTSHGEGGRSGELFF. The CDR3 region has the DNA TGTGCCAGCACCTCCCACGGGGAGGGGGGGCGAAGCGGGGAGCTGTTTTTT.

J is TRBJ2-5 and V is TRBV29-1, with D maybe TRBD1 (5 bases). Germline V gives CDR1 SQVTM, CDR2 ANQGSEA. This CDR3 comprises 12 residues. V lost 5 bases, J lost 4 bases, and 11 bases lay in between. For the CDR3, the DNA is TGCAGCGTTATCCCAGGGTTAGAGACCCAGTACTTC. Translation gives CSVIPGLETQYF.

V and J are TRBV29-1 and TRBJ2-1, with 8 bases lining up with TRBD2. This CDR3 spans 13 amino acids. From germline, CDR1 is SQVTM and CDR2 ANQGSEA. Germline trimming cut 5 bases from V and 13 bases from J; bases unmatched to any gene: 13. CDR3 bases: TGCAGCGTTAGTGGACTAGCCCAGGAGACCCAGTTCTTC. Amino acid sequence: CSVSGLAQETQFF.

This clonotype was counted only a few times. The chain couples TRBV29-1 to TRBJ2-1; 7 bases are shared with TRBD1. V lost 4 bases, J lost 7 bases, and 7 bases stayed unmatched. Germline lookup yields CDR1 SQVTM and CDR2 ANQGSEA. CDR3 length: 13 residues. The CDR3 protein is CSVVDRNVNEQFF. In DNA, the CDR3 is TGCAGCGTTGTGGACAGGAATGTGAATGAGCAGTTCTTC.

The genes are TRBV7-9 and TRBJ1-5; D call uncertain. The CDR3 sequence is 13 residues long. Germline CDR1 reads SEHNR; CDR2 reads FQNEAQ (reference sequence). The V end was cut by 4 bases, the J end by 3 bases, with 7 bases between. The CDR3 is CASSSTYNQPQHF. In DNA form, the CDR3 reads TGTGCCAGCAGCTCTACTTACAATCAGCCCCAGCATTTT.

The rearrangement uses TRBV27 and TRBJ2-4, with TRBD1 identical over 7 bases. This CDR3 spans 13 amino acids. With 5 bases clipped from V and 13 bases from J, the junction kept 11 bases outside the gene matches. Germline CDR1 is MNHEY and CDR2 is SMNVEV (reference sequence). The CDR3 DNA is TGTGCCAGCAGTCTCGGGACAGACTACAAGCAGTACTTC. Protein product: CASSLGTDYKQYF.

V usage is TRBV6-1 and J usage is TRBJ1-2; perhaps TRBD1 as D (5 bases). V was pared by 7 bases and J by 5 bases, with 23 bases between. The CDR3 sequence is 16 residues long. The germline CDR1 and CDR2 sequences are MNHNS and SASEGT. The DNA of the CDR3 is TGTGCCAGCACTCTCTACTCGGGGCAGGAGACATATGGCTACACCTTC. It translates to CASTLYSGQETYGYTF.

V gene TRBV12-3 or TRBV12-4 combines with J gene TRBJ2-5, with D possibly TRBD1 on 6 matching bases. This CDR3 has 13 amino acids. Trimming took off 10 bases at V and 0 bases at J, with 12 bases between the two ends. CDR3 amino acids: CATRGQYQETQYF. CDR3 nucleotide sequence: TGTGCCACCAGGGGCCAGTACCAAGAGACCCAGTACTTC.

The chain joins TRBV20-1 to TRBJ2-3, with D possibly being TRBD2 (5 bases). The V gene lost 3 bases and the J gene lost 3 bases, with 22 bases spanning the gap. This CDR3 is 17 amino acids long. Looked up from germline, CDR1 is DFQATT and CDR2 is SNEGSKA (reference sequence). CDR3 sequence: CSASVPGAGPGTDTQYF. In DNA form, the CDR3 reads TGCAGTGCTAGTGTGCCCGGAGCTGGGCCGGGGACAGATACGCAGTATTTT.

This chain joins TRBV6-5 and TRBJ2-7, with a weak D call TRBD2 (5 bases). This CDR3 contains 15 residues. In germline, CDR1 is MNHEY, CDR2 SVGAGI. V gave up 7 bases and J gave up 2 bases, with 18 bases separating them. In DNA, the CDR3 is TGTGCCAGCACCCCTGGACTTGTCGGAGCCTACGAGCAGTACTTC. It translates to CASTPGLVGAYEQYF.

The V and J genes are TRBV9 and TRBJ2-1; tentative D call: TRBD2 (6 bases). With the DNA end fitting TRBJ2-7 better, the J assignment may be wrong. The germline V gene has CDR1 SGDLS and CDR2 YYNGEE. This CDR3 has 14 residues. The chain's CDR3 is CASKRGSSYNEQYF. DNA of the CDR3: TGTGCCAGTAAACGGGGGAGCTCCTACAATGAGCAGTACTTC.

This clonotype has a single count. The chain is built from TRBV20-1 and TRBJ2-1; D is possibly TRBD2 (5 bases). Trimming removed 3 bases from V and 4 bases from J, with 13 bases in between. Germline loops: CDR1 DFQATT, CDR2 SNEGSKA (reference sequence). This CDR3 region has 14 residues. The CDR3 reads CSASSGLIYNEQFF. The CDR3 DNA follows: TGCAGTGCTAGCTCTGGACTCATTTACAATGAGCAGTTCTTC.

The rearrangement links TRBV6-2 or TRBV6-3 to TRBJ2-7; D gene ambiguous. V was cut by 7 bases and J by 4 bases, with 11 bases left in between. CDR3 size: 12 residues. Germline CDR1 and CDR2: MNHEY and SVGEGT. This CDR3 reads CASKLRTYEQYF. The CDR3 DNA sequence: TGTGCCAGCAAATTACGTACGTACGAGCAGTACTTC.

The chain combines TRBV4-1 with TRBJ2-4, with D perhaps being TRBD1 or TRBD2 (5 bases each). The germline V gene encodes CDR1 MGHRA and CDR2 YSYEKL. This CDR3 has 15 residues. V was shortened by 5 bases and J by 4 bases, with 15 bases between the two germline ends. CDR3 amino acids: CASSSSGTKKNIQYF. CDR3 in DNA: TGCGCCAGCAGCTCCTCCGGGACCAAGAAAAACATTCAGTACTTC.

The genes are TRBV20-1 and TRBJ2-3, with 12 bases lining up with TRBD2. V shed 5 bases, J shed 0 bases, and the junction held 6 bases outside the gene matches. The CDR3 is made up of 16 amino acids. CDR1 DFQATT and CDR2 SNEGSKA come from the germline V gene (reference sequence). CDR3 region: CSAPSGRALSTDTQYF. The CDR3 DNA sequence: TGCAGTGCTCCTAGCGGGAGGGCCCTCAGCACAGATACGCAGTATTTT.

The chain uses TRBV7-2 and TRBJ2-5; possibly TRBD1 for D (5 bases). The CDR3 runs 17 residues. Germline V gene lookup returns CDR1 SGHTA and CDR2 FQGNSA. V gave up 1 base and J gave up 4 bases, with 19 bases separating them. The CDR3 reads CASSLGTRNEIGETQYF. The DNA for the CDR3 is TGTGCCAGCAGCTTAGGGACAAGGAACGAGATCGGAGAGACCCAGTACTTC.

The chain joins TRBV20-1 to TRBJ2-4; D may be TRBD2 (5 bases). The DNA matches TRBJ2-7 better at its end, which makes the J call doubtful. Germline V gives CDR1 DFQATT, CDR2 SNEGSKA (reference sequence). This CDR3 region has 17 residues. The CDR3 loop reads CSASRSPTLYGAYEQYF. The CDR3 coding sequence is TGCAGTGCGTCCCGGAGCCCAACTCTCTACGGGGCCTACGAGCAGTACTTC.

This clonotype was seen only a few times. V and J are TRBV12-3 or TRBV12-4 and TRBJ2-2; the D gene is possibly TRBD1 (6 bases). Trimming pared 3 bases from V and 5 bases from J, leaving 19 bases between. The CDR3 has 17 amino acids. The CDR3 loop is CASSLSRTGRFTGELFF. DNA of the CDR3: TGTGCCAGCAGTTTGTCGCGTACAGGGAGATTTACCGGGGAGCTGTTTTTT.

The rearrangement joins TRBV9 to TRBJ2-1; the D gene is possibly TRBD1 (6 bases). The CDR3 extends over 18 amino acids. Germline CDR1 SGDLS, CDR2 YYNGEE. Between the trimmed V and J ends, which lost 3 bases and 3 bases, there was a span of 22 bases. CDR3 bases: TGTGCCAGCAGCGCCCGAGATCAAACCGGGACACACTACAATGAGCAGTTCTTC. Residues: CASSARDQTGTHYNEQFF.

V gene TRBV27 combines with J gene TRBJ2-1; 8 nucleotides match TRBD2. The CDR3 sequence is 17 residues long. Looked up from germline, CDR1 is MNHEY and CDR2 is SMNVEV (reference sequence). With 5 bases clipped from V and 9 bases from J, the junction kept 18 bases outside the gene matches. CDR3 DNA: TGTGCCAGCAGTCAAGGGGTCTTAGCGGGATGGAGGGGTGAGCAGTTCTTC. Protein product: CASSQGVLAGWRGEQFF.